This T cell receptor (beta chain) was recovered during a study of blood T cell repertoires in COVID-19. Study-level information: COVID-19 samples from acute and convalescent phases originated in the United States, Italy and Spain. T cells, B-cell-depleted T cells, or PBMCs provided the cDNA or gDNA that served as material.

In the original workflow: Amplification with reference gene primers provided the estimates of nucleated cell counts. The method was immunoSEQ multiplex PCR; TCRdb's version includes in-frame clones alone and lacks a portion of them. Clone size and the V and J calls come from that table; the DNA yielded D and trimming. This table holds tens of thousands of clones, approximately 92% found once. The V end was cut by 1 base, the J end by 3 bases, with 3 bases between. The CDR3 totals 12 residues. Germline assignment: CDR1 ENHRY and CDR2 SYGVKD. Sequenced sample: peripheral blood. The clonotype comes from an older woman with active COVID-19. The chain uses TRBV10-3 and TRBJ1-1; D ambiguous. CDR3 protein: CAISEFDTEAFF. Written as DNA, the CDR3 is TGTGCCATCAGTGAGTTCGACACTGAAGCTTTCTTT.